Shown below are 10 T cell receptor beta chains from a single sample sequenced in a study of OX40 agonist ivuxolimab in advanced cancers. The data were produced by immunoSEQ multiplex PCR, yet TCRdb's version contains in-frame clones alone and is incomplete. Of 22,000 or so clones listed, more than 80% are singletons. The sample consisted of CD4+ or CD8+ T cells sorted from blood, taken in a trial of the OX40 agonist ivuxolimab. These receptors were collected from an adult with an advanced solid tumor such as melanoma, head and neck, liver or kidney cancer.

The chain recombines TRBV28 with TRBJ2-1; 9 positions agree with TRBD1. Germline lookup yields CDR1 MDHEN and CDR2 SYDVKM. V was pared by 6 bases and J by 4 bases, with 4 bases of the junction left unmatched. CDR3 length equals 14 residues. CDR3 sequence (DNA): TGTGCCAGCAGCACAGGGGGCGCGTACAATGAGCAGTTCTTC. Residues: CASSTGGAYNEQFF.

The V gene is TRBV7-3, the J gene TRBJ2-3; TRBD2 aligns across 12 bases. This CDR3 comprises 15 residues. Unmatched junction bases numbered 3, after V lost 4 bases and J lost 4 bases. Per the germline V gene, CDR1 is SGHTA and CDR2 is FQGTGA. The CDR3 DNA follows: TGTGCCAGCAGCTCGACTAGCGGGAGATCAGATACGCAGTATTTT. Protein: CASSSTSGRSDTQYF.

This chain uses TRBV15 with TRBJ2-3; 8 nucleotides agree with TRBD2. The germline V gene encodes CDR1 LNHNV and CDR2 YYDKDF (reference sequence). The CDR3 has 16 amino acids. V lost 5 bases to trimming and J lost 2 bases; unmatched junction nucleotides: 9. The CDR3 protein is CATSAQRESNTDTQYF. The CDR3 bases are TGTGCCACCAGCGCACAGCGGGAGTCTAACACAGATACGCAGTATTTT.

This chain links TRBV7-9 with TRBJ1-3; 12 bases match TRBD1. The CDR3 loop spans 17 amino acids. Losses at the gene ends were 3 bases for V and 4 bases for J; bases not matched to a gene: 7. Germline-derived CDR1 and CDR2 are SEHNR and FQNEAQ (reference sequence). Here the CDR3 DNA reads TGTGCCAGCAGCTTCCCGGGACAGGGGGCATCGGGAAACACCATATATTTT. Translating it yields CASSFPGQGASGNTIYF.

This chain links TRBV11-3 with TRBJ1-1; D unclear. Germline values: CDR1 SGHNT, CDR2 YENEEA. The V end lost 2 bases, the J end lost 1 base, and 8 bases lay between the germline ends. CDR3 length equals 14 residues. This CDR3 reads CASSLRVTNTEAFF. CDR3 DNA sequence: TGTGCCAGCAGCTTAAGGGTGACGAACACTGAAGCTTTCTTT.

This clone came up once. The CDR3 DNA reads as TGTGCCAGTAGTATCATAGGAATTGAAGCTTTCTTT. It encodes CASSIIGIEAFF. The V gene is TRBV19, the J gene TRBJ1-1, with D unresolved. This CDR3 spans 12 amino acids. CDR1 LNHDA and CDR2 SQIVND come from the germline V gene (reference sequence). The ends were cut back, 3 bases at V and 7 bases at J, with 9 bases in the middle.

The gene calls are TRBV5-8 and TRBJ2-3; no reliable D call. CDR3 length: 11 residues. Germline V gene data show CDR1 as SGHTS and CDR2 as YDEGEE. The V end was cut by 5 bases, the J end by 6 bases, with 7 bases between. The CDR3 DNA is TGTGCCAGCAGAATTAGGGATACGCAGTATTTT. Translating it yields CASRIRDTQYF. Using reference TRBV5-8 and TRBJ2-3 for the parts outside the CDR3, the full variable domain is EAGVTQSPTHLIKTRGQQATLRCSPISGHTSVYWYQQALGLGLQFLLWYDEGEERNRGNFPPRFSGRQFPNYSSELNVNALELEDSALYLCASRIRDTQYFGPGTRLTVL.

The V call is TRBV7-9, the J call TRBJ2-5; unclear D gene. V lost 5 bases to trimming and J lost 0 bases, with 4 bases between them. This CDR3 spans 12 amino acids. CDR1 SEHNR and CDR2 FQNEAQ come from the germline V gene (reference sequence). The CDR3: CASSAYQETQYF. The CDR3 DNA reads TGTGCCAGCAGCGCGTACCAAGAGACCCAGTACTTC.

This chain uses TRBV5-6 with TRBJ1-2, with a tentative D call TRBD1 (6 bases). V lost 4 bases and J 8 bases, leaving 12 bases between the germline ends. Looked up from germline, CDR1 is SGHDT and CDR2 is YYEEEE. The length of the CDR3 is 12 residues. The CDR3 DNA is TGTGCCAGCAGCCCACTGACAGGCGGCTACACCTTC. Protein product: CASSPLTGGYTF.

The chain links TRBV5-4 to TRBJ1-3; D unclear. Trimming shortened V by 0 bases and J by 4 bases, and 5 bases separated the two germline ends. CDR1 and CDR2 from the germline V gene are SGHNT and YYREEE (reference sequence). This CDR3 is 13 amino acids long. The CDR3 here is CASSLDLGNTIYF. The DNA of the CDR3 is TGTGCCAGCAGCTTGGATCTCGGAAACACCATATATTTT.